One and the same sample provided the 21 T cell receptor beta chains below, sequenced in a study of blood T cells in healthy people across ages. Next came a second PCR, run for about 7 to 12 cycles, which used a sample-barcoded 5' primer along with a J-beta primer mix. From the 5' RACE reads, TCRdb called clonotypes with MiXCR, one entry per CDR3 protein. The data contain 1.5 million to 2 million distinct CDR3 sequences, roughly two fifths of them singletons. The sequenced material came from blood. These receptors all come from a human donor in good health.

J is TRBJ2-5 and V is TRBV4-3; D ambiguous. The DNA end is a closer match to TRBJ2-7, so the J assignment may be wrong. The germline V gene has CDR1 LGHNA and CDR2 YSLEER. This CDR3 is 15 amino acids long. This CDR3 is CASSQDPWGFDEQYF. CDR3 sequence (DNA): TGCGCCAGCAGCCAAGATCCCTGGGGTTTCGACGAGCAGTACTTC.

The chain carries TRBV29-1 and TRBJ2-1; D possibly corresponds to TRBD2 (7 bases). The CDR3 extends over 13 amino acids. CDR1 is SQVTM and CDR2 is ANQGSEA in the germline V gene. V shed 6 bases and J shed 13 bases, with 22 bases lying between them. For the CDR3, the DNA is TGCAGCGTGACGACGGGGGGCGAAGAGACCCAGTTCTTC. Its protein is CSVTTGGEETQFF.

The chain carries TRBV7-3 and TRBJ1-6; D perhaps matches TRBD1 (5 bases). V lost 10 bases to trimming and J lost 7 bases, with 20 bases between them. The germline V gene has CDR1 SGHTA and CDR2 FQGTGA. The CDR3 runs to 15 residues. This chain's CDR3 is CATHELGQINSPLHF. The CDR3 DNA reads TGTGCCACGCACGAACTGGGGCAGATAAATTCACCCCTCCACTTT.

The rearrangement links TRBV7-2 to TRBJ1-2, with D possibly matching TRBD1 (6 bases). This CDR3 is built from 15 residues. Trimming stripped 11 bases from V and 4 bases from J, with 23 bases between. Germline V gives CDR1 SGHTA, CDR2 FQGNSA. In DNA form, the CDR3 reads TGTGCCGGCTACCACCGACAGGCCCTTTCCTATGGCTACACCTTC. It encodes CAGYHRQALSYGYTF.

There are a few counts of this clonotype. The chain joins TRBV7-6 to TRBJ1-6, with D hard to call. This CDR3 region has 16 residues. Looked up from germline, CDR1 is SGHVS and CDR2 is FNYEAQ. V was pared by 0 bases and J by 7 bases, with 13 bases between. The CDR3 region has the DNA TGTGCCAGCAGCTTAGCGGGGAGGGAATCGAATTCACCCCTCCACTTT. Protein sequence: CASSLAGRESNSPLHF.

This chain uses TRBV20-1 with TRBJ2-1; 8 nucleotides match TRBD2. CDR1 is DFQATT, CDR2 SNEGSKA, per germline (reference sequence). The CDR3 spans 14 residues. The trim removed 5 bases at V and 7 bases at J, leaving 10 bases unmatched. The CDR3, as DNA: TGCAGTGCTTCGACTGCGCGGGGGGTTAATGAGCAGTTCTTC. Translation: CSASTARGVNEQFF.

This chain uses TRBV6-5 with TRBJ2-5; TRBD2 aligns across 10 bases. The CDR3 runs to 16 residues. The junction had 7 bases not matched to a gene; V was cut back by 5 bases and J by 1 base. CDR1 is MNHEY and CDR2 is SVGAGI in the germline V gene. Here the CDR3 reads CASSHLAGVPQETQYF. CDR3 in DNA: TGTGCCAGCAGTCATCTAGCGGGGGTCCCCCAAGAGACCCAGTACTTC.

This chain joins TRBV11-3 and TRBJ2-1, with TRBD2 matching over 7 bases. The CDR3 consists of 16 residues. V lost 3 bases and J lost 8; bases outside the gene matches: 13. Germline V gene data show CDR1 as SGHNT and CDR2 as YENEEA. CDR3 coding DNA: TGTGCCAGCAGCTTGGGGCTTGACGGGGGGAGGGATGAGCAGTTCTTC. Its translation is CASSLGLDGGRDEQFF.

The CDR3 sequence is CSARHTTGGLPYEQYF. As DNA, the CDR3 is TGCAGTGCTAGACATACCACCGGGGGTCTCCCCTACGAGCAGTACTTC. This rearrangement joins TRBV20-1 to TRBJ2-7, with TRBD2 as a possible D gene (6 bases). CDR1 is DFQATT, CDR2 SNEGSKA, per germline (reference sequence). The CDR3 runs 16 residues. Trimming took 2 bases from V and 2 from J, leaving 19 bases between them.

This clonotype occurred once. V is TRBV10-3 and J is TRBJ2-1, with 11 bases matching TRBD2. This CDR3 has 16 residues. Losses at the gene ends were 6 bases for V and 7 bases for J; bases not matched to a gene: 11. Per germline, CDR1 ENHRY and CDR2 SYGVKD. For the CDR3, the DNA is TGTGCCATCAGCTCTAGCGGGGGGACCTCCTTAAATGAGCAGTTCTTC. This sequence encodes CAISSSGGTSLNEQFF.

The V and J genes are TRBV7-9 and TRBJ2-2; D not certain. Germline loops: CDR1 SEHNR, CDR2 FQNEAQ (reference sequence). This CDR3 region has 16 residues. V lost 1 base and J 4 bases, leaving 13 bases between the germline ends. As DNA, the CDR3 is TGTGCCAGCAGCTTAGATTTCAGTCATAGCACCGGGGAGCTGTTTTTT. Amino acids: CASSLDFSHSTGELFF.

This clonotype was observed a few times. The genes are TRBV20-1 and TRBJ2-5; possibly TRBD2 for D (6 bases). The J call may be wrong; the DNA end is better matched by TRBJ2-7. The CDR3 runs 15 residues. CDR1 and CDR2 from the germline V gene are DFQATT and SNEGSKA (reference sequence). This chain's CDR3 is CSASQGLRHYYEQYF. As DNA, the CDR3 is TGCAGTGCCAGTCAGGGACTCCGCCATTACTACGAGCAGTACTTC.

In its sample, this clonotype was seen a few times. The gene calls are TRBV29-1 and TRBJ2-1; 8 bases are shared with TRBD1. The V gene's germline CDR1 is SQVTM and CDR2 ANQGSEA. This CDR3 region has 14 residues. V shed 6 bases and J 6 bases; nucleotides not matched to a gene: 10. CDR3 sequence: CSVDGTGQGNEQFF. In nucleotides, the CDR3 is TGCAGCGTAGATGGGACAGGTCAAGGCAATGAGCAGTTCTTC.

This clonotype occurred a few times. The chain links TRBV7-2 to TRBJ1-2; maybe TRBD1 (6 bases). The CDR3 loop spans 14 amino acids. Trimming took 5 bases from V and 8 from J, leaving 18 bases between them. The V gene's germline CDR1 is SGHTA and CDR2 FQGNSA. The CDR3 DNA sequence: TGTGCCAGCAGCGGGACAACCACCGAGGGAGGCTACACCTTC. Its translation: CASSGTTTEGGYTF.

This chain connects TRBV3-1 to TRBJ1-2, with 8 positions matching TRBD1. Trimming cost V 4 bases and J 3 bases; bases outside gene matches: 7. The CDR3 extends over 15 amino acids. The germline gives CDR1 LGHDT, CDR2 YNNKEL (reference sequence). CDR3 protein: CASSPGTGFHYGYTF. CDR3 bases: TGTGCCAGCAGCCCCGGGACAGGCTTTCACTATGGCTACACCTTC.

This clonotype was found a few times. The chain has TRBV12-3 or TRBV12-4 and TRBJ1-2; D gene uncertain. The V end lost 3 bases, the J end lost 4 bases, and 9 bases lay between the germline ends. The CDR3 is 13 residues long. The CDR3 spells CASSLFIGYGYTF. In nucleotides, the CDR3 is TGTGCCAGCAGTTTGTTTATTGGCTATGGCTACACCTTC.

This clonotype was detected many times. The rearrangement uses TRBV29-1 and TRBJ1-4; D is uncertain. Germline CDR1 SQVTM, CDR2 ANQGSEA. V dropped 6 bases and J dropped 5 bases, with 7 bases sitting between them. This CDR3 is 11 amino acids long. CDR3 nucleotides: TGCAGCGTCTCCAAAAATGAAAAACTGTTTTTT. Protein product: CSVSKNEKLFF.

The J gene is TRBJ2-3, the V gene TRBV20-1, with TRBD2 matching over 9 bases. V lost 6 bases, J lost 1 base, and 8 bases stayed unmatched. The CDR3 runs 15 residues. CDR1 and CDR2 from the germline V gene are DFQATT and SNEGSKA (reference sequence). Here the CDR3 DNA reads TGCAGTGCCTCACCGGCTAGCGGGGGCACAGATACGCAGTATTTT. It is translated as CSASPASGGTDTQYF.

This chain links TRBV7-6 with TRBJ2-7; the D gene could be TRBD1 or TRBD2 (5 bases each). The CDR3 extends over 15 amino acids. V was pared by 4 bases and J by 3 bases, with 16 bases between. From germline, CDR1 is SGHVS and CDR2 FNYEAQ. This chain's CDR3 is CASSSVEGKFYEQYF. For the CDR3, the DNA is TGTGCCAGCAGCTCGGTAGAGGGGAAATTCTACGAGCAGTACTTC.

The chain couples TRBV9 to TRBJ2-7; D is undetermined. Germline-derived CDR1 and CDR2 are SGDLS and YYNGEE. V lost 0 bases, J lost 1 base, and 11 bases lay in between. This CDR3 has 15 residues. The CDR3 DNA is TGTGCCAGCAGCGTAGCGAGCGCCGAATCCTACGAGCAGTACTTC. It yields the protein CASSVASAESYEQYF.

This clonotype was seen more than once but under ten times. This chain joins TRBV11-2 and TRBJ2-5, with a tentative D call TRBD2 (5 bases). The germline CDR1 and CDR2 sequences are SGHAT and FQNNGV. This CDR3 region has 13 residues. The germline V and J ends were trimmed by 6 bases and 11 bases, with 19 bases remaining between them. Written as DNA, the CDR3 is TGTGCCAGCAGTATAACCAGAGACTGGGAGCAGTACTTC. Its translation: CASSITRDWEQYF.